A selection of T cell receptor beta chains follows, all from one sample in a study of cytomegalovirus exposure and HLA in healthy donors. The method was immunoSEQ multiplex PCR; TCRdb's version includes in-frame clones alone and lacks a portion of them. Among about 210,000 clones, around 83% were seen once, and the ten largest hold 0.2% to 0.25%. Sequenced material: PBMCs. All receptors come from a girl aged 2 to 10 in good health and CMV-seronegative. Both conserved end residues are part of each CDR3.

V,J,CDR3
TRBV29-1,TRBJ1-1,CSVVGQGNTEAFF
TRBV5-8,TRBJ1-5,CASRGQGVYDQPQHF
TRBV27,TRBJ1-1,CASSSRTGGNTEAFF
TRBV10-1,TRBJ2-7,CASSEGTGVPPYEQYF
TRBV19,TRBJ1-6,CASSIDAGSPLHF
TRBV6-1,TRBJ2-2,CASSGVVEGELFF
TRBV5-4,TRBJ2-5,CASSLKAGETQYF
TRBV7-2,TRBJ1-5,CASSLGSPSTGAAVQPQHF
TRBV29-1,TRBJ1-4,CSVGRGADEKLFF
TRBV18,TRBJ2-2,CASSPAAGDTGELFF
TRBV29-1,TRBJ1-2,CSVEVTGPVNYGYTF
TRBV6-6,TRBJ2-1,CASSLSGGNEQFF
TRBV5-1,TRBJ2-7,CASSDLTGPSDEQYF
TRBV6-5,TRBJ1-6,CASSYPPGGWNSPLHF
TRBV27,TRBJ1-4,CASSPLDSQWNEKLFF
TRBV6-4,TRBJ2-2,CASRLAGATGELFF